A single sample gave rise to the 3 T cell receptor beta chains below, sequenced in a study of neoadjuvant anti-PD-1 for oral cavity cancer. TCRdb's table, derived via immunoSEQ multiplex PCR, lists solely in-frame clones and lacks some. The data show thousands of clones, with 65% to 85% seen just once and 3% to 4% held by the top ten. The sample consisted of PBMCs, taken before nivolumab (anti-PD-1) treatment. These TCRs come from a person between 40 and 79 years old with oral cavity squamous cell carcinoma.

V usage is TRBV5-6 and J usage is TRBJ1-1, with D perhaps matching TRBD1 (6 bases). Trimming removed 0 bases at V and 0 bases at J, with 9 bases between. Germline assignment: CDR1 SGHDT and CDR2 YYEEEE. The CDR3 spans 15 residues. The CDR3 DNA reads TGTGCCAGCAGCTTGGTAGACAGGATGAACACTGAAGCTTTCTTT. This codes for CASSLVDRMNTEAFF.

V usage is TRBV5-4 and J usage is TRBJ2-7, with D unresolved. V shed 0 bases and J shed 6 bases, with 4 bases lying between them. There are 11 residues in the CDR3. The germline CDR1 and CDR2 sequences are SGHNT and YYREEE (reference sequence). Here the CDR3 DNA reads TGTGCCAGCAGCTTGGGTGGCGAGCAGTACTTC. Translation gives CASSLGGEQYF.

This chain joins TRBV5-1 and TRBJ1-5; D possibly corresponds to TRBD1 (5 bases). The CDR3 runs 16 residues. The germline gives CDR1 SGHRS, CDR2 YFSETQ. Trimming pared 2 bases from V and 0 bases from J, leaving 12 bases between. CDR3 bases: TGCGCCAGCAGCTTTCGGACACATTATAGCAATCAGCCCCAGCATTTT. Amino acids: CASSFRTHYSNQPQHF.